The 21 T cell receptor beta chains below come from one sample, sequenced in a study of T cells in Graves' hyperthyroidism and ophthalmopathy. TCR beta CDR3 regions were amplified from RNA. Researchers ran a first-round RT-PCR on the TCR CDR3 using the HTBI primer set. Each CDR3 protein gets one entry after TCRdb re-called the multiplex PCR reads with MiXCR. Here the sample spans roughly 710,000 distinct CDR3 sequences, roughly 32% being singletons. Sample: blood. The receptors stem from a woman aged 40 to 50 with Graves' hyperthyroidism.

This clonotype was seen repeatedly, ten times or more. The chain links TRBV9 to TRBJ1-3; the D is unclear. V was clipped by 0 bases and J by 3 bases, with 19 bases between them. Germline CDR1 is SGDLS and CDR2 is YYNGEE. The CDR3 covers 18 residues. DNA for the CDR3: TGTGCCAGCAGCGTAGACCCTCTGCGAGGAGGCCTTGGAAACACCATATATTTT. Protein product: CASSVDPLRGGLGNTIYF.

The chain joins TRBV20-1 to TRBJ2-7, with D maybe TRBD1 (5 bases). Germline V gene lookup returns CDR1 DFQATT and CDR2 SNEGSKA (reference sequence). The CDR3 spans 12 residues. V was clipped by 0 bases and J by 4 bases, with 7 bases between them. CDR3 sequence reads: CSAREDTYEQYF. CDR3 bases: TGCAGTGCTAGAGAGGACACGTACGAGCAGTACTTC.

As for this clonotype: With a much larger clone just one base away, this may be a read error. The chain has TRBV5-1 and TRBJ1-2; D is unresolved. Deletions cut 0 bases from V and 14 bases from J, with 20 bases between. The germline CDR1 and CDR2 sequences are SGHRS and YFSETQ. CDR3 length: 14 residues. The CDR3: CASSLGGDDGIRTF. DNA of the CDR3: TGCGCCAGCAGCTTGGGTGGGGATGACGGGATTCGGACCTTC.

The chain is built from TRBV9 and TRBJ2-7, with D unclear. CDR3 length: 12 amino acids. The germline V gene has CDR1 SGDLS and CDR2 YYNGEE. V lost 4 bases, J lost 9 bases, and 14 bases lay in between. The CDR3 protein is CASSRTADGQYF. The DNA of the CDR3 is TGTGCCAGCAGCCGGACGGCGGACGGGCAGTACTTC.

This chain joins TRBV19 and TRBJ1-5; D remains ambiguous. Germline V gene lookup returns CDR1 LNHDA and CDR2 SQIVND (reference sequence). CDR3 length equals 15 residues. V was cut by 2 bases and J by 0 bases, with 8 bases left in between. The CDR3 DNA is TGTGCCAGTAGTATAAGGGATGATAGCAATCAGCCCCAGCATTTT. Its translation is CASSIRDDSNQPQHF. Full variable domain (rest looked up from reference TRBV19 and TRBJ1-5): DGGITQSPKYLFRKEGQNVTLSCEQNLNHDAMYWYRQDPGQGLRLIYYSQIVNDFQKGDIAEGYSVSREKKESFPLTVTSAQKNPTAFYLCASSIRDDSNQPQHFGDGTRLSIL.

V is TRBV7-2 and J is TRBJ2-7; D call uncertain. V lost 3 bases and J 2 bases, leaving 5 bases between the germline ends. The CDR3 totals 12 residues. Germline values: CDR1 SGHTA, CDR2 FQGNSA. CDR3 nucleotide sequence: TGTGCCAGCAGCTTTGCCACCTACGAGCAGTACTTC. Translated, it gives CASSFATYEQYF.

The rearrangement uses TRBV7-3 and TRBJ2-2; 10 bases fit TRBD1. V was clipped by 5 bases and J by 6 bases; unmatched bases: 6. This CDR3 has 15 amino acids. Germline loops: CDR1 SGHTA, CDR2 FQGTGA. The CDR3 loop reads CASSPMDRGSGELFF. DNA of the CDR3: TGTGCCAGCAGCCCAATGGACAGGGGGTCCGGGGAGCTGTTTTTT.

Points on this clonotype: A much larger clone sits a single nucleotide away, making a read error possible. This CDR3 is missing its conserved last phenylalanine or tryptophan, likely due to a read error. This chain uses TRBV4-1 with TRBJ1-1; D is uncertain. V was shortened by 0 bases and J by 1 base, with 9 bases between the two germline ends. Per the germline V gene, CDR1 is MGHRA and CDR2 is YSYEKL. This CDR3 has 15 residues. This CDR3 reads CASSQESLRNTEAFS. The CDR3 DNA reads TGCGCCAGCAGCCAAGAAAGTCTGAGGAACACTGAAGCTTTCTCT.

This clonotype was seen a few times. The chain uses TRBV7-2 and TRBJ1-3, with no clear D. V lost 6 bases to trimming and J lost 2 bases, with 17 bases between them. The CDR3 is 16 amino acids. In germline, CDR1 is SGHTA, CDR2 FQGNSA. CDR3 in amino acids: CASSHGIGGAGNTIYF. CDR3 sequence (DNA): TGTGCCAGCAGTCACGGAATCGGCGGCGCTGGAAACACCATATATTTT. Supplemented by reference TRBV7-2 and TRBJ1-3, the full variable domain reads GAGVSQSPSNKVTEKGKDVELRCDPISGHTALYWYRQSLGQGLEFLIYFQGNSAPDKSGLPSDRFSAERTGGSVSTLTIQRTQQEDSAVYLCASSHGIGGAGNTIYFGEGSWLTVV.

In its sample, this clonotype was seen a few times. This chain uses TRBV29-1 with TRBJ2-2; the D gene is possibly TRBD1 (6 bases). CDR1 and CDR2 from the germline V gene are SQVTM and ANQGSEA. Trimming pared 6 bases from V and 8 bases from J, leaving 19 bases between. The length of the CDR3 is 14 residues. The chain's CDR3 is CSVKRGTGIGELFF. In DNA, the CDR3 is TGCAGCGTCAAAAGGGGGACGGGTATAGGGGAGCTGTTTTTT.

This chain links TRBV11-2 with TRBJ2-7; the D call may be TRBD1 or TRBD2 (6 bases each). CDR3 length: 16 amino acids. Germline V gene sequence: CDR1 SGHAT, CDR2 FQNNGV. The ends were cut back, 3 bases at V and 6 bases at J, with 21 bases in the middle. CDR3: CASSFGGPGASFEQYF. CDR3 nucleotides: TGTGCCAGCAGCTTCGGGGGTCCAGGGGCCAGTTTCGAGCAGTACTTC.

The V and J genes are TRBV19 and TRBJ1-1; D gene ambiguous. V gave up 3 bases and J gave up 7 bases, with 6 bases separating them. Germline V gene lookup returns CDR1 LNHDA and CDR2 SQIVND (reference sequence). The CDR3 contains 11 residues. This chain's CDR3 is CASSMVGEAFF. The CDR3 DNA follows: TGTGCCAGTAGTATGGTCGGTGAAGCTTTCTTT.

On this clonotype: Compared with germline, one end of the junction differs, possibly owing to a read error. The chain joins TRBV10-3 to TRBJ1-4; D gene unclear. Per the germline V gene, CDR1 is ENHRY and CDR2 is SYGVKD. CDR3 length: 15 residues. CDR3 bases: TGTGCCAGCAGTTCAGAAGGAGGTGGTAATGAAAAACTGTTTTTT. Residues: CASSSEGGGNEKLFF.

Comment on this clonotype: A much larger clone differs from this one at a single base, so this may be a read error. The conserved phenylalanine or tryptophan normally closing the CDR3 is absent here, so this likely arose from a read error. This rearrangement joins TRBV12-3 or TRBV12-4 to TRBJ1-6, with a weak D call TRBD1 (6 bases). The CDR3 consists of 13 residues. V was shortened by 6 bases and J by 8 bases, with 11 bases between the two germline ends. In nucleotides, the CDR3 is TGTGCCAGCAGGAACCGACAGGATTCACCCCTCCACCTT. Translating gives CASRNRQDSPLHL.

This clonotype occurred a few times. The genes are TRBV7-2 and TRBJ1-1, with 7 bases identical to TRBD1. Germline-derived CDR1 and CDR2 are SGHTA and FQGNSA. This CDR3 comprises 16 residues. Trimming removed 4 bases from V and 0 bases from J; junction bases left unmatched: 8. The CDR3 region is CASSSRQGHVNTEAFF. CDR3 DNA: TGTGCCAGCAGCTCTAGACAGGGACACGTGAACACTGAAGCTTTCTTT.

A word on this clonotype: A junction boundary mismatches the germline segment, possibly from a read error. The chain carries TRBV20-1 and TRBJ2-6; weak D call: TRBD1 (5 bases). Germline V lookup: CDR1 DFQATT, CDR2 SNEGSKA (reference sequence). The CDR3 has 13 amino acids. CDR3 nucleotides: TGCAGTGCGAGAGGACACGCAGCTAACGTCCTGACTTTC. Protein: CSARGHAANVLTF.

This clonotype came up many times. This rearrangement joins TRBV10-3 to TRBJ1-5; no clear D gene. The V end lost 6 bases, the J end lost 4 bases, and 13 bases lay between the germline ends. The CDR3 runs to 14 residues. CDR1 and CDR2 from the germline V gene are ENHRY and SYGVKD. The CDR3 DNA reads TGTGCCATCAGCGCAGACTCAGTGAATCAGCCCCAGCATTTT. Its translation is CAISADSVNQPQHF.

The chain links TRBV19 to TRBJ1-3; D remains ambiguous. Germline V gene data show CDR1 as LNHDA and CDR2 as SQIVND (reference sequence). This CDR3 comprises 15 residues. V lost 3 bases and J 0 bases, leaving 9 bases between the germline ends. The CDR3 coding sequence is TGTGCCAGTAGTATGATGGGTTTCTCTGGAAACACCATATATTTT. It is translated as CASSMMGFSGNTIYF.

This clonotype was observed a few times. The chain carries TRBV6-2 or TRBV6-3 and TRBJ2-7, with 7 positions matching TRBD2. V shed 7 bases, J shed 2 bases, and the junction held 11 bases outside the gene matches. Germline V gives CDR1 MNHEY, CDR2 SVGEGT. The CDR3 sequence is 15 residues long. CDR3 amino acids: CASTLSGTKTYEQYF. CDR3 DNA: TGTGCCAGCACGCTGTCCGGGACTAAAACCTACGAGCAGTACTTC.

The V call is TRBV3-1, the J call TRBJ1-4, with D unresolved. Germline values: CDR1 LGHDT, CDR2 YNNKEL (reference sequence). The CDR3 covers 15 residues. Trimming stripped 0 bases from V and 7 bases from J, with 12 bases between. Here the CDR3 DNA reads TGTGCCAGCAGCCAAGAAGGAATAGGGCGTGAAAAACTGTTTTTT. Translation: CASSQEGIGREKLFF.

This chain connects TRBV29-1 to TRBJ2-5; TRBD2 is a possible D gene (6 bases). V shed 6 bases and J shed 8 bases, with 28 bases lying between them. Looked up from germline, CDR1 is SQVTM and CDR2 is ANQGSEA. The CDR3 is 16 amino acids. The CDR3 nucleotides read TGCAGCGTCGACGGCTCCGGCGCGAAGCCCGGGGGAACCCAGTACTTC. Amino acid sequence: CSVDGSGAKPGGTQYF.